This record covers a single TCR beta chain. The CDR3 sequence is 12 residues long. CDR1 LNHNV and CDR2 YYDKDF come from the germline V gene (reference sequence). V lost 3 bases and J lost 3, with 6 bases in between. The entry originates in a study of blood T cell repertoires in COVID-19. Sequencing was performed with immunoSEQ multiplex PCR; in TCRdb, only in-frame clones are kept and a portion is missing. The table lists around 200,000 clones, approximately 84% of them singletons. This receptor was identified in a human donor in a cohort sampled during active COVID-19. The material sequenced was peripheral blood. J is TRBJ2-7 and V is TRBV15; possibly TRBD2 for D (6 bases). Here the CDR3 reads CATSRGGYEQYF. In DNA form, the CDR3 reads TGTGCCACCAGCAGGGGAGGCTACGAGCAGTACTTC.